Included here is one T cell receptor (beta chain) sequence, with context. RNA transcripts provided the source from which TCR beta CDR3 regions were amplified. HTBI primers were the set used in a first-round RT-PCR of the TCR CDR3. MiXCR, applied by TCRdb to the multiplex PCR reads, yields one record per CDR3 protein. The data hold 300,000 to 400,000 distinct CDR3 sequences, with roughly a fifth observed a single time. The entry originates in a study of T cells in Graves' hyperthyroidism and ophthalmopathy. V lost 5 bases and J lost 2, with 15 bases in between. CDR1 is SNHLY and CDR2 is FYNNEI in the germline V gene. The CDR3 length is 16 residues.

Sequences were obtained from blood. The J gene is TRBJ2-2, the V gene TRBV2; the D gene is possibly TRBD1 (6 bases). The sequence derives from a woman aged 45-59 years with Graves' hyperthyroidism. The CDR3 here is CASSMGLQGNTGELFF. Here the CDR3 DNA reads TGTGCCAGCAGTATGGGATTACAGGGAAACACCGGGGAGCTGTTTTTT.